This T cell receptor (beta chain) was obtained from a study of blood T cell repertoires in COVID-19. This CDR3 is 14 amino acids long. CDR1 and CDR2 (germline): SNHLY, FYNNEI. The V segment lost 7 bases and the J segment 3 bases; nucleotides outside the gene matches: 3. Data came from immunoSEQ multiplex PCR; TCRdb stores just in-frame clones and leaves some out. The sample carries some 230,000 clones, 84% recorded once. V is TRBV2 and J is TRBJ2-1; 10 bases line up with TRBD2. Sequences were obtained from peripheral blood. The TCR was taken from an older woman who had recovered from COVID-19. The CDR3 here is CASNSGGFYNEQFF. CDR3 nucleotide sequence: TGTGCCAGCAATAGCGGGGGGTTCTACAATGAGCAGTTCTTC.